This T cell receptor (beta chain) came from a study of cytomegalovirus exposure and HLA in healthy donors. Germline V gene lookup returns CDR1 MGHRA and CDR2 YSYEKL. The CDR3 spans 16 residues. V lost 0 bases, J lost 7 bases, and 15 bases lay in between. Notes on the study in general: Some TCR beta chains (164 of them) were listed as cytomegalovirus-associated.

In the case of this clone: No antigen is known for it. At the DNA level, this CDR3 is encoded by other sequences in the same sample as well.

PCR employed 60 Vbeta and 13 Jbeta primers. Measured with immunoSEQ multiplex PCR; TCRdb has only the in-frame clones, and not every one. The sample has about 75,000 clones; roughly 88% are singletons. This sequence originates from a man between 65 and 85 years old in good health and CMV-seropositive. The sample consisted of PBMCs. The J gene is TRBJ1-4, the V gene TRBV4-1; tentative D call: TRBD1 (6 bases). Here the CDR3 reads CASSQDLHRAAEKLFF. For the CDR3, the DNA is TGCGCCAGCAGCCAAGATCTCCACAGGGCGGCTGAAAAACTGTTTTTT.